This T cell receptor (beta chain) was sequenced in a study of blood T cells in healthy people across ages. Findings of the study overall: With age, beta diversity per million T cells declined roughly linearly, significantly by 35 to 40.

To note about this clonotype: The antigen is unknown.

Extraction of total RNA produced a minimum of 5 micrograms from each sample. The CDR3 is made up of 15 amino acids. In germline, CDR1 is MNHNY, CDR2 SVGAGI (reference sequence). The V gene lost 5 bases and the J gene lost 4 bases, with 17 bases spanning the gap. The authors ran a second PCR of about 6 to 11 cycles using a sample-barcoded 5' primer and a J-beta primer mix. TCRdb analysed the 5' RACE reads with MiXCR anew, one entry per CDR3 protein. The sample lists 790,000 or so distinct CDR3 sequences, roughly 50% seen once, with 25% to 30% in the top ten. This TCR derives from a middle-aged man in good health. Specimen: blood. This chain joins TRBV6-6 and TRBJ1-2; maybe TRBD1 (5 bases). The CDR3 region is CASSQPSGRPYGYTF. CDR3 nucleotides: TGTGCCAGCAGTCAACCTTCAGGGAGACCCTATGGCTACACCTTC.